This T cell receptor (beta chain) emerged from a study of T cells in Graves' hyperthyroidism and ophthalmopathy (dated by TCRdb to the late 2010s). Some background on the complete study: Peripheral blood was collected at initial diagnosis, before any treatment. To identify distinguishing TCR V-J signatures, a discovery cohort of 90 to 100 patients was used, comprising under 45 with Graves' ophthalmopathy and around 60 with stable Graves' hyperthyroidism. Whether ophthalmopathy could be predicted prospectively was tested in an independent validation cohort made up of about 20 hyperthyroidism patients plus 17 patients who later progressed to ophthalmopathy. The 95 to 100 discovery patients were divided at random into training and test sets in a 7:3 ratio. Thyroid tissue and blood T-cell repertoires from several Graves' hyperthyroidism patients were also compared in the study. Once sampling was done, hyperthyroidism patients were given methimazole at a starting dose of 30 mg daily, whereas ophthalmopathy patients were given high-dose intravenous methylprednisolone. TCR Vbeta CDR3 sequencing of 135 peripheral blood samples (approximately 44 ophthalmopathy, approximately 80 hyperthyroidism and about 17 progressor patients) is reported in the paper. Paper-wide results and their limitations: Ophthalmopathy was separated from stable hyperthyroidism by a 13 V-J signature model, with over 85% sensitivity and about 81% specificity obtained in cross-validation and 80%/75% obtained in testing. No statistical method was used to set the sample size in advance, and investigators knew the group allocation. Most expanded thyroid clonotypes (frequency above 0.001) were also detected in blood, a finding suggesting that blood repertoires may reflect thyroid immune responses. In validation, the model predicted progression to ophthalmopathy a median of about 6.5 months before onset, with roughly 71% sensitivity and more than 72% specificity.

Many counts were recorded for this clonotype. Which antigen it targets is not known. Per-base quality was not reported, and no clone a single base away is much larger than it. The germline V gene (reference sequence) gives CDR1 as MNHEY and CDR2 as SMNVEV. The germline V end is reduced by 5 bases and the J end by 2 bases; junction bases left unmatched: 3. Its CDR3 holds 15 amino acids, cysteine through phenylalanine. Left in the record is the CDR3 DNA by itself, 45 bases read in frame from the first base. Amplification of TCR beta CDR3 regions was carried out from RNA transcripts. The TCR CDR3 was subjected to a first round of RT-PCR using the HTBI primer set and the Qiagen OneStep RT-PCR kit. Libraries were constructed in a second round of multiplex PCR, after which size selection and purification were carried out. Paired-end sequencing of the libraries was performed with 100 bp reads on an Illumina HiSeq2000. The paper's data handling went like this. SOAPnuke was used to process the raw data, removing reads that contained adapters or uncalled bases, had a mean Phred below 15, or lacked an exact match to the constant primer or identifier. High-quality paired reads were merged with COPE v1.2.5, and unique nucleotide sequences were defined as clonotypes. MiTCR v1.1 was used to align the clonotypes against IMGT TRBV, TRBD and TRBJ reference segments. The analysis was restricted to V-J combinations with a frequency above 0.0001, which together covered 99% to 99.2% of the repertoires. A TCS score was defined as the ratio between F50 (clonal expansion) and ExV (chaos), using BLOSUM62-based TCRdist between CDR3 peptides within each V-J. Welch's t-statistics and random forest reduced fewer than 600 V-J features to 13, which were used in a naive Bayes classifier (R e1071). In-frame beta chains were kept once TCRdb had trimmed the public reads at Q25 with fastp and called clones with MiXCR. One record per CDR3 amino acid sequence lists the most common genes and DNA. The authors' filters were not applied to this entry. The sample table records approximately 330,000 distinct CDR3 sequences; under 25% of these occur just once. The ten largest make up about 50% of the sample.

A patient counted as having stable Graves' hyperthyroidism if no progression to ophthalmopathy occurred over 18 months of follow-up. Hyperthyroidism patients were aged 18 to 65 years and newly diagnosed, with disease duration of less than 2 months. Patients with uncontrolled infections, other autoimmune diseases, pregnancy or lactation were excluded. Diagnoses relied on clinical symptoms, serum thyroxine and TRAb, thyroid ultrasound and orbital computed tomography. Ficoll-Paque density gradient centrifugation was used to isolate PBMCs from approximately 11 ml of fresh peripheral blood. Trizol reagent was used to extract total RNA, and RNA quality was then checked on an Agilent 2100 Bioanalyzer.

The receptor chain draws on TRBV27 and TRBJ2-1, and 10 bases in between align with TRBD1. The specimen was blood. This clonotype originated in a woman aged 45-60 years with Graves' hyperthyroidism. The DNA sequence reads TGTGCCAGCAGTAGACAGGGGGCCACCTACAATGAGCAGTTCTTC. Its product reads: CASSRQGATYNEQFF.